Listed here are 26 T cell receptor beta chains from one sample, sequenced in a study of cytomegalovirus exposure and HLA in healthy donors. Use of 60 Vbeta and 13 Jbeta primers characterized the PCR. TCRdb's copy holds only in-frame clones and misses some; the assay was immunoSEQ multiplex PCR. In total, the table holds roughly 140,000 clones. The sequencing sample was made of PBMCs. The receptors come from a middle-aged man in good health and CMV-seronegative.

The genes are TRBV29-1 and TRBJ1-4; 8 nucleotides align to TRBD1. The CDR3 runs 19 residues. The germline V gene has CDR1 SQVTM and CDR2 ANQGSEA. Losses at the gene ends were 5 bases for V and 3 bases for J; bases not matched to a gene: 20. DNA for the CDR3: TGCAGCGTTCAAAATTACAGGGGGTCCCCAACCGAATCTAATGAAAAACTGTTTTTT. This gives the protein CSVQNYRGSPTESNEKLFF.

The V gene is TRBV18, the J gene TRBJ1-1; TRBD1 matches at 9 bases. Germline lookup yields CDR1 KGHSH and CDR2 LQKENI. This CDR3 is built from 16 residues. Trimming took 4 bases from V and 4 from J; bases not matched to a gene: 10. The chain's CDR3 is CASSQPGGQGITEAFF. CDR3 in DNA: TGTGCCAGCTCACAACCAGGGGGACAGGGAATCACTGAAGCTTTCTTT.

The rearrangement links TRBV1 to TRBJ1-2; TRBD1 is the table's D call and was not checked against the DNA. TRBV1 is noted as a pseudogene. The CDR3 spans 17 residues. The CDR3 DNA sequence: TGCACCAGCAGCCAGGACAGGACAGGGCTGACTAACTATGGCTACACCTTC. This translates into CTSSQDRTGLTNYGYTF.

The genes are TRBV9 and TRBJ2-2; 8 bases map to TRBD2. V shed 5 bases, J shed 1 base, and the junction held 4 bases outside the gene matches. Germline CDR1 is SGDLS and CDR2 is YYNGEE. The CDR3 extends over 15 amino acids. CDR3 sequence (DNA): TGTGCCAGCAGTCCCGGGGGGGGGAACACCGGGGAGCTGTTTTTT. The encoded protein is CASSPGGGNTGELFF.

The rearrangement links TRBV21-1 to TRBJ1-1. TRBV21-1 is deemed a pseudogene. This CDR3 is built from 17 residues. CDR3 in amino acids: CASSKGRETPQNTEAFF. In DNA, the CDR3 is TGTGCCAGCAGCAAAGGGCGGGAGACACCCCAAAACACTGAAGCTTTCTTT.

For the CDR3, the DNA is TGTGCCAGCGTCCGGACAGTGGGGGAAGAGCAGTACTTC. Encoded protein: CASVRTVGEEQYF. The genes are TRBV6-1 and TRBJ2-7, with D maybe TRBD1 (6 bases). V gave up 8 bases and J gave up 7 bases, with 18 bases separating them. The CDR3 covers 13 residues. Germline CDR1 reads MNHNS; CDR2 reads SASEGT.

The chain links TRBV7-3 to TRBJ2-2; D ambiguous. This CDR3 is 15 amino acids long. Germline V gene lookup returns CDR1 SGHTA and CDR2 FQGTGA. Between the trimmed V and J ends, which lost 7 bases and 2 bases, there was a span of 14 bases. CDR3 sequence reads: CASTLSSANTGELFF. The CDR3 nucleotides are TGTGCCAGCACCTTGTCCAGCGCAAACACCGGGGAGCTGTTTTTT.

This sequence joins TRBV6-5 and TRBJ1-2; D perhaps matches TRBD1 (5 bases). The V end was cut by 2 bases, the J end by 3 bases, with 13 bases between. The germline V gene encodes CDR1 MNHEY and CDR2 SVGAGI. This CDR3 is built from 15 residues. For the CDR3, the DNA is TGTGCCAGCAGTTACGGGGGACTTATTCACTATGGCTACACCTTC. Translating gives CASSYGGLIHYGYTF.

This sequence joins TRBV18 and TRBJ2-2; D is undetermined. V dropped 3 bases and J dropped 5 bases, with 19 bases sitting between them. Germline CDR1 and CDR2: KGHSH and LQKENI. This CDR3 has 17 amino acids. CDR3 loop: CASSPVASAASTGELFF. In DNA form, the CDR3 reads TGTGCCAGCTCACCTGTTGCCAGTGCGGCGAGTACCGGGGAGCTGTTTTTT.

The chain combines TRBV19 with TRBJ1-1; possible D gene TRBD1, 5 bases. CDR1 is LNHDA, CDR2 SQIVND, per germline (reference sequence). Trimming took 6 bases from V and 1 from J, leaving 9 bases between them. CDR3 size: 13 residues. The CDR3 coding sequence is TGTGCCAGTAGAGGGGTCCAGAACACTGAAGCTTTCTTT. This codes for CASRGVQNTEAFF.

The rearrangement links TRBV6-1 to TRBJ1-2; 7 nucleotides agree with TRBD1. Germline CDR1 MNHNS, CDR2 SASEGT. The CDR3 runs 13 residues. V was pared by 3 bases and J by 8 bases, with 6 bases of the junction left unmatched. CDR3 bases: TGTGCCAGCAGTGAGACAGGGACGGGCGGCTACACCTTC. This translates into CASSETGTGGYTF.

The rearrangement joins TRBV2 to TRBJ2-3; D is possibly TRBD2 (5 bases). Trimming left V 2 bases short and J 0 bases short, with 9 bases between. The length of the CDR3 is 15 residues. CDR1 is SNHLY, CDR2 FYNNEI, per germline. The CDR3 loop reads CASSERTESTDTQYF. The DNA of the CDR3 is TGTGCCAGCAGTGAAAGGACTGAGAGCACAGATACGCAGTATTTT.

The chain recombines TRBV5-1 with TRBJ2-3, with D tentatively TRBD2 (6 bases). The germline CDR1 and CDR2 sequences are SGHRS and YFSETQ. V lost 4 bases to trimming and J lost 5 bases, with 11 bases between them. The CDR3 spans 13 residues. The CDR3 sequence: CASSGGALDTQYF. In nucleotides, the CDR3 is TGCGCCAGCAGCGGCGGGGCTTTAGATACGCAGTATTTT. Using reference TRBV5-1 and TRBJ2-3 for the parts outside the CDR3, the full variable domain is KAGVTQTPRYLIKTRGQQVTLSCSPISGHRSVSWYQQTPGQGLQFLFEYFSETQRNKGNFPGRFSGRQFSNSRSEMNVSTLELGDSALYLCASSGGALDTQYFGPGTRLTVL.

The chain combines TRBV5-4 with TRBJ2-5; 8 positions match TRBD1. Per the germline V gene, CDR1 is SGHNT and CDR2 is YYREEE (reference sequence). The junction had 3 bases not matched to a gene; V was cut back by 1 base and J by 1 base. The CDR3 contains 15 residues. This CDR3 reads CASSLIGQGQETQYF. CDR3 coding DNA: TGTGCCAGCAGCTTGATCGGACAGGGCCAAGAGACCCAGTACTTC.

On this clone itself: An end of the junction differs from the germline gene, which may be a read error. The chain employs TRBV7-2 and TRBJ2-5; 11 nucleotides agree with TRBD1. Germline values: CDR1 SGHTA, CDR2 FQGNSA. The length of the CDR3 is 15 residues. CDR3 residues: CASSRDRGFQGTQYF. As DNA, the CDR3 is TGTGCCAGCAGCCGGGACAGGGGGTTCCAAGGGACCCAGTACTTC. The full variable domain, in which reference TRBV7-2 and TRBJ2-5 provide the parts outside the CDR3, is GAGVSQSPSNKVTEKGKDVELRCDPISGHTALYWYRQSLGQGLEFLIYFQGNSAPDKSGLPSDRFSAERTGGSVSTLTIQRTQQEDSAVYLCASSRDRGFQGTQYFGPGTRLLVL.

The chain has TRBV9 and TRBJ2-3, with 9 bases lining up with TRBD1. The CDR3 runs 15 residues. In germline, CDR1 is SGDLS, CDR2 YYNGEE. V shed 3 bases and J 4 bases; nucleotides not matched to a gene: 6. The CDR3 loop reads CASSAGDRVADTQYF. The CDR3 bases are TGTGCCAGCAGCGCAGGGGACAGGGTGGCAGATACGCAGTATTTT.

The V and J genes are TRBV2 and TRBJ1-5, with a possible D match to TRBD1 (5 bases). Germline V gives CDR1 SNHLY, CDR2 FYNNEI. There are 12 residues in the CDR3. V lost 7 bases and J 5 bases, leaving 9 bases between the germline ends. In DNA, the CDR3 is TGTGCCAGCAAGGGGCCCGATCAGCCCCAGCATTTT. It codes for CASKGPDQPQHF.

The chain joins TRBV27 to TRBJ1-1; D is undetermined. V lost 5 bases and J lost 5, with 18 bases in between. The CDR3 is made up of 15 amino acids. CDR1 and CDR2 (germline): MNHEY, SMNVEV (reference sequence). The CDR3 DNA follows: TGTGCCAGCAGTGTCGCTGAGGGCGGGAGAACTGAAGCTTTCTTT. As protein: CASSVAEGGRTEAFF.

V is TRBV6-5 and J is TRBJ1-1; D is uncertain. The germline V gene has CDR1 MNHEY and CDR2 SVGAGI. V shed 3 bases and J shed 8 bases, with 13 bases lying between them. The CDR3 contains 13 residues. CDR3 sequence: CASSYVEDREAFF. Written as DNA, the CDR3 is TGTGCCAGCAGTTATGTAGAGGATAGGGAAGCTTTCTTT.

V and J are TRBV28 and TRBJ1-5; 8 nucleotides align to TRBD1. After removal of 5 bases from V and 4 bases from J, the junction contained 4 bases not matched to a gene. This CDR3 region has 14 residues. Germline CDR1 is MDHEN and CDR2 is SYDVKM. The DNA for the CDR3 is TGTGCCAGCAGTAACGGACAGGGTAATCAGCCCCAGCATTTT. This codes for CASSNGQGNQPQHF.

The chain links TRBV5-4 to TRBJ2-7; the match to TRBD1 covers 7 bases. CDR1 and CDR2 (germline): SGHNT, YYREEE (reference sequence). CDR3 length equals 16 residues. Trimming removed 1 base from V and 5 bases from J; junction bases left unmatched: 12. The CDR3 coding sequence is TGTGCCAGCAGCTTGAAGGCAGGGGGAAGTAGAGACGAGCAGTACTTC. Its translation: CASSLKAGGSRDEQYF.

The rearrangement links TRBV10-3 to TRBJ1-2; 7 bases map to TRBD1. The CDR3 covers 13 residues. Trimming took 10 bases from V and 2 from J; bases not matched to a gene: 7. The germline V gene has CDR1 ENHRY and CDR2 SYGVKD. The CDR3 region is CATKGAGNYGYTF. The CDR3 DNA follows: TGTGCCACTAAGGGGGCTGGGAACTATGGCTACACCTTC.

J is TRBJ2-2 and V is TRBV4-1; 7 bases line up with TRBD1. This CDR3 has 17 amino acids. Germline assignment: CDR1 MGHRA and CDR2 YSYEKL. The V and J ends lost 3 bases and 2 bases, in that order; junction bases with no gene match: 9. CDR3 nucleotide sequence: TGCGCCAGCAGCCAGGGAACAGGGGATTTTAACACCGGGGAGCTGTTTTTT. Translated: CASSQGTGDFNTGELFF.

V gene TRBV28 combines with J gene TRBJ1-2; D not certain. Trimming left V 10 bases short and J 2 bases short, with 5 bases between. CDR1 is MDHEN, CDR2 SYDVKM, per germline. The CDR3 length is 10 residues. In nucleotides, the CDR3 is TGTGCCACAGGAAACTATGGCTACACCTTC. Encoded protein: CATGNYGYTF.

The chain joins TRBV4-1 to TRBJ2-3, with TRBD2 identical over 11 bases. The CDR3 has 19 residues. V gave up 2 bases and J gave up 4 bases; unmatched junction bases: 14. CDR1 and CDR2 from the germline V gene are MGHRA and YSYEKL. CDR3: CASSQQAFTSGGIADTQYF. Written as DNA, the CDR3 is TGCGCCAGCAGCCAACAAGCCTTCACTAGCGGGGGAATAGCAGATACGCAGTATTTT.

The chain joins TRBV27 to TRBJ2-2; 9 bases map to TRBD2. The germline V gene encodes CDR1 MNHEY and CDR2 SMNVEV (reference sequence). This CDR3 is 15 amino acids long. Germline trimming cut 5 bases from V and 4 bases from J; bases unmatched to any gene: 5. CDR3 loop: CASSVAGDSTGELFF. The CDR3 nucleotides are TGTGCCAGCAGTGTAGCGGGGGATTCCACCGGGGAGCTGTTTTTT.